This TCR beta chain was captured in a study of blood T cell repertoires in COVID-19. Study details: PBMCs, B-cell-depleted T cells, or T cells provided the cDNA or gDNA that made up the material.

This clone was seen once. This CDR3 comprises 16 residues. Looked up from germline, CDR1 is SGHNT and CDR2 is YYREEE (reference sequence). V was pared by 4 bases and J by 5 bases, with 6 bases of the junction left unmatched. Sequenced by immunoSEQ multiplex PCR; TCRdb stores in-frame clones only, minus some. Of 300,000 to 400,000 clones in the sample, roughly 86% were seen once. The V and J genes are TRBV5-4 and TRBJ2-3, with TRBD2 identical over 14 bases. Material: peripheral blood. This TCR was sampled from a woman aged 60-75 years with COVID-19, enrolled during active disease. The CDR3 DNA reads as TGTGCCAGCAGCACCAGACTAGCGGGGGGGCTAGATACGCAGTATTTT. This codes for CASSTRLAGGLDTQYF. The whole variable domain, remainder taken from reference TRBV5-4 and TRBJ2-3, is ETGVTQSPTHLIKTRGQQVTLRCSSQSGHNTVSWYQQALGQGPQFIFQYYREEENGRGNFPPRFSGLQFPNYSSELNVNALELDDSALYLCASSTRLAGGLDTQYFGPGTRLTVL.